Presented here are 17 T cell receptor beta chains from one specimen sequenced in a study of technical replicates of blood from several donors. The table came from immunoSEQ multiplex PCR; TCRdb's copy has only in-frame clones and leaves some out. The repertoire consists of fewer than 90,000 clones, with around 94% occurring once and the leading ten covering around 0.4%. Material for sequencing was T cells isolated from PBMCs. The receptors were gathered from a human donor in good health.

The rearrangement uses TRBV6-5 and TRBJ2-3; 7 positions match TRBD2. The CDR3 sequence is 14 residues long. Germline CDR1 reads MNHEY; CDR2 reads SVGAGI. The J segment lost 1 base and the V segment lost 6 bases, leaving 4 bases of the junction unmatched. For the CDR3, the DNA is TGTGCCAGCAGCAGAAGCGGGGGCACAGATACGCAGTATTTT. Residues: CASSRSGGTDTQYF.

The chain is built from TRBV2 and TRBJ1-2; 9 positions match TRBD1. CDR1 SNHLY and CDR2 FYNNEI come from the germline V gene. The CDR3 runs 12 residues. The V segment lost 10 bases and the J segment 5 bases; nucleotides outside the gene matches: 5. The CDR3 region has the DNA TGTGCCAACCCACAGGGGGCTTATGGCTACACCTTC. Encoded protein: CANPQGAYGYTF.

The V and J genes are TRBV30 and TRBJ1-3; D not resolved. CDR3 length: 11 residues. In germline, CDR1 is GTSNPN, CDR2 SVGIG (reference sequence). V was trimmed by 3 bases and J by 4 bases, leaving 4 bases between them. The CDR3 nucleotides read TGTGCCTGGAGAACAGGAAACACCATATATTTT. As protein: CAWRTGNTIYF.

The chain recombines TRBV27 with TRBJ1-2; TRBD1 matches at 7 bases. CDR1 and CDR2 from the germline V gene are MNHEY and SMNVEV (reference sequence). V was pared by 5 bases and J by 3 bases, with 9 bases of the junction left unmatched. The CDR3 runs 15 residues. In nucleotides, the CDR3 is TGTGCCAGCAGTCTAGGGGGACAGTCACACTATGGCTACACCTTC. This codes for CASSLGGQSHYGYTF.

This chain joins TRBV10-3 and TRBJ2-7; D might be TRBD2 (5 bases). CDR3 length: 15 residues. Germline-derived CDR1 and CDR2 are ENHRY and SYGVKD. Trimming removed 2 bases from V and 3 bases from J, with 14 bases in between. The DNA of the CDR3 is TGTGCCATCAGTGAGGGCAGCGGACTTAACTACGAGCAGTACTTC. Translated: CAISEGSGLNYEQYF.

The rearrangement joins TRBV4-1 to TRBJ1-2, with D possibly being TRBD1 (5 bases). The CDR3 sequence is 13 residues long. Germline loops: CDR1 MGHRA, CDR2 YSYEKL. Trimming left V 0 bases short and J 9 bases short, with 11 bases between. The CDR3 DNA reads TGCGCCAGCAGCCAAGACTTGGAGGGGAGCTACACCTTC. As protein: CASSQDLEGSYTF.

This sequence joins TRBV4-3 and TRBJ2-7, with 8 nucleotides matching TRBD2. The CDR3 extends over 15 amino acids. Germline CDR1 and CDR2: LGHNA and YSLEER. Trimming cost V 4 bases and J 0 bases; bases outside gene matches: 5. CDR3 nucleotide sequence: TGCGCCAGCAGCCTATTCAGCGGGAGCTCCTACGAGCAGTACTTC. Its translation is CASSLFSGSSYEQYF.

This CDR3 is CASSLAGARVKPQHF. The CDR3 bases are TGTGCCAGCAGCTTAGCAGGGGCGCGAGTTAAGCCCCAGCATTTT. The rearrangement links TRBV7-8 to TRBJ1-5, with TRBD1 as a possible D gene (5 bases). Trimming pared 0 bases from V and 8 bases from J, leaving 14 bases between. Germline CDR1 reads SGHVS; CDR2 reads FQNEAQ. This CDR3 has 15 amino acids.

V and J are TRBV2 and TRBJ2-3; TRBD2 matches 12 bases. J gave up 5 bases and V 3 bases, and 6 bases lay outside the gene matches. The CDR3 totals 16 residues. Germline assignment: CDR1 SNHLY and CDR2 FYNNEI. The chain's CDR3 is CASSELASGRGDTQYF. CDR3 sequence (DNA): TGTGCCAGCAGTGAGTTGGCTAGCGGGAGGGGAGATACGCAGTATTTT.

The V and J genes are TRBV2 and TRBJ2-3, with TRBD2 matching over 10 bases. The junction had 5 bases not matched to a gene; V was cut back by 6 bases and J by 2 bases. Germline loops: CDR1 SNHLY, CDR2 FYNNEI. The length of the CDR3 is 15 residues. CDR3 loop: CASRKREGLTDTQYF. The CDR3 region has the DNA TGTGCCAGCAGAAAGCGGGAGGGCCTCACAGATACGCAGTATTTT.

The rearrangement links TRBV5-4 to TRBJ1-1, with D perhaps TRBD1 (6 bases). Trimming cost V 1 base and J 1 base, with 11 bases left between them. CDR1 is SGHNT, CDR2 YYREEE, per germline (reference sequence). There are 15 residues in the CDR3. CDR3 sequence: CASSLTGQKNTEAFF. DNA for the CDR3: TGTGCCAGCAGCTTGACGGGACAAAAGAACACTGAAGCTTTCTTT.

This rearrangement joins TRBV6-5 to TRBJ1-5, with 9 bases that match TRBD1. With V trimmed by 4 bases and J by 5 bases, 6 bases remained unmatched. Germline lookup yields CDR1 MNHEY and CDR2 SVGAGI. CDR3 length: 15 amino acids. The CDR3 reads CASSSLGQGYQPQHF. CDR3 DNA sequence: TGTGCCAGCAGTTCTCTAGGACAGGGGTATCAGCCCCAGCATTTT.

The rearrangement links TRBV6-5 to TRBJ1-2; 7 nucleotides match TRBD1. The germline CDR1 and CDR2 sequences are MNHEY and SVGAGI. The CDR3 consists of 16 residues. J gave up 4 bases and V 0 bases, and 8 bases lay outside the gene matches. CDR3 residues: CASSYSRGGLLYGYTF. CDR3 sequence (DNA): TGTGCCAGCAGTTACTCGAGAGGGGGCCTACTCTATGGCTACACCTTC.

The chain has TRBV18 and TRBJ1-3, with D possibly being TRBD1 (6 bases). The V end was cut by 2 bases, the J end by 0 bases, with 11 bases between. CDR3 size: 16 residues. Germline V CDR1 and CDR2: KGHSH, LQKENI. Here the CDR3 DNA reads TGTGCCAGCTCACCAGGACAGATTTTCTCTGGAAACACCATATATTTT. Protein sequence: CASSPGQIFSGNTIYF.

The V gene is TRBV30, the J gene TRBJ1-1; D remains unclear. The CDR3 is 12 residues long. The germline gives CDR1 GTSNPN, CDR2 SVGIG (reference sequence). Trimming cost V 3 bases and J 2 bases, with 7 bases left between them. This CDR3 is CAWRSENTEAFF. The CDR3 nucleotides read TGTGCCTGGAGGAGTGAAAACACTGAAGCTTTCTTT.

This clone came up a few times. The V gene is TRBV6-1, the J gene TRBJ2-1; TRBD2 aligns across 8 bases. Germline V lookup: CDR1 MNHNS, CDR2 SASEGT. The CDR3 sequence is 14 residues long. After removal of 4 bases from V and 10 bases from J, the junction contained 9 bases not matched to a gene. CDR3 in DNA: TGTGCCAGCAGTGGGGGACTAGTTCCCAGGGAGCAGTTCTTC. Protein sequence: CASSGGLVPREQFF.

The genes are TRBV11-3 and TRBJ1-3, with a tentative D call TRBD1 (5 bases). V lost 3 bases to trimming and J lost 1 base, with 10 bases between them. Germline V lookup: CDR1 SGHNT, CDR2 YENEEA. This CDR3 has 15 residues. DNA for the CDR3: TGTGCCAGCAGCTTGTGGGGCGAGTCTGGAAACACCATATATTTT. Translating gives CASSLWGESGNTIYF.